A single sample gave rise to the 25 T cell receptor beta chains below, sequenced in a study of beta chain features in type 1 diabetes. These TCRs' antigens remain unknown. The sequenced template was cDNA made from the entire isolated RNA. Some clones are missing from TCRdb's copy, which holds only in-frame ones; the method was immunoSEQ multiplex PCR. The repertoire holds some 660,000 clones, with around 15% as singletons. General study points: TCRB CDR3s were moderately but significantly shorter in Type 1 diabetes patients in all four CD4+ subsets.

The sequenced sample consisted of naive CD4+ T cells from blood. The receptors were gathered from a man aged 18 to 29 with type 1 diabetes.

CDR3 sequence: CASSPGLGPYEQYF. For the CDR3, the DNA is TGTGCCAGCAGCCCGGGACTAGGTCCCTACGAGCAGTACTTC. V usage is TRBV7-9 and J usage is TRBJ2-7; TRBD2 aligns across 8 bases. The CDR3 runs to 14 residues. Per germline, CDR1 SEHNR and CDR2 FQNEAQ (reference sequence). V lost 5 bases, J lost 2 bases, and 5 bases stayed unmatched. Together with reference TRBV7-9 and TRBJ2-7, the CDR3 gives the full variable domain: DTGVSQNPRHKITKRGQNVTFRCDPISEHNRLYWYRQTLGQGPEFLTYFQNEAQLEKSRLLSDRFSAERPKGSFSTLEIQRTEQGDSAMYLCASSPGLGPYEQYFGPGTRLTVT.

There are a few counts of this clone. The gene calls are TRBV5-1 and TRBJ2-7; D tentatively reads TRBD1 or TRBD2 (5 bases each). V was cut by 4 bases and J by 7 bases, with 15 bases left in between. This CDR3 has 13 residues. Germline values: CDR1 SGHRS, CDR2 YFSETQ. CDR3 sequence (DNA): TGCGCCAGCAGCCCAGAGACAGCGGCTGAGCAGTACTTC. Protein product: CASSPETAAEQYF.

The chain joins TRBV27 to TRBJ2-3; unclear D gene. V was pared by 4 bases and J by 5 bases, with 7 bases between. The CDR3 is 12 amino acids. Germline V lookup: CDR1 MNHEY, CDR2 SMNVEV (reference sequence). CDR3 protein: CASSSLRDTQYF. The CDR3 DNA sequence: TGTGCCAGCAGTTCCCTGCGAGATACGCAGTATTTT.

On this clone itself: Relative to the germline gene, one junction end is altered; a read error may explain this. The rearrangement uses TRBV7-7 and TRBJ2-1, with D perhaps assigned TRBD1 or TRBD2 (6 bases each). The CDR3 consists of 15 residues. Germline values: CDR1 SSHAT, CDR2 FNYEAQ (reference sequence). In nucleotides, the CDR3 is TGTGCTAGCAGCTCCGAGGGGGAGGTAGGCAATGAGCAGTTCTTC. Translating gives CASSSEGEVGNEQFF.

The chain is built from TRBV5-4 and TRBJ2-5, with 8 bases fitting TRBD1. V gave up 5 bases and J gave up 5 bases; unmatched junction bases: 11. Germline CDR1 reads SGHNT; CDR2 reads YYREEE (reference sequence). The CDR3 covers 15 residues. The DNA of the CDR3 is TGTGCCAGCAGTTCTCAACAGGGGGGAGTTGAGACCCAGTACTTC. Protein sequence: CASSSQQGGVETQYF.

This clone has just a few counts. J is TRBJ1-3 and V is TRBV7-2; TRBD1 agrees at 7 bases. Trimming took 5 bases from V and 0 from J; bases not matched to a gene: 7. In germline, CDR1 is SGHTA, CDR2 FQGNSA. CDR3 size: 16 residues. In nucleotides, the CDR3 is TGTGCCAGCAGCCCCATCGGGACAGCCTCTGGAAACACCATATATTTT. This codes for CASSPIGTASGNTIYF.

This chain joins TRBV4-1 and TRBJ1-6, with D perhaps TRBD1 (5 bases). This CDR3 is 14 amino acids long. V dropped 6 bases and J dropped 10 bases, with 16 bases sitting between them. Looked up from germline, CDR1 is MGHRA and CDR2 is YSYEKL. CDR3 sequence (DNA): TGCGCCAGCAGTTTCGGGGCCAGCAACTCACCCCTCCACTTT. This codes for CASSFGASNSPLHF.

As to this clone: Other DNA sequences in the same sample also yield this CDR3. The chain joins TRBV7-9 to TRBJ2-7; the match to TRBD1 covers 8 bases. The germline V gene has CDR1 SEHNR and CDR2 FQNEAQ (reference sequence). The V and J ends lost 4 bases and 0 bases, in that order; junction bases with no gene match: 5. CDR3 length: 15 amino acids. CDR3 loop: CASSSGTGSSYEQYF. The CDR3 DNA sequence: TGTGCCAGCAGCTCCGGGACAGGTTCCTCCTACGAGCAGTACTTC.

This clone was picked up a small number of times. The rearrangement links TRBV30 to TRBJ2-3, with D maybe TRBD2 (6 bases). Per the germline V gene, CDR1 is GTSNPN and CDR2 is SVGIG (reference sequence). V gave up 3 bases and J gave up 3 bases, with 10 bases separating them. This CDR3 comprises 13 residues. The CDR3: CAWRVAGTDTQYF. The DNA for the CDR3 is TGTGCCTGGAGGGTTGCGGGAACAGATACGCAGTATTTT.

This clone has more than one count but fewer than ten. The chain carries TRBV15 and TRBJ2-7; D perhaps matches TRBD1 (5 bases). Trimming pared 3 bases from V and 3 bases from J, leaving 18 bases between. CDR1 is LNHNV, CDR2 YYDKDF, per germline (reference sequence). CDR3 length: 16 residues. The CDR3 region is CATSRPTLTALYEQYF. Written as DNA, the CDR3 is TGTGCCACCAGCAGGCCTACACTGACAGCCCTCTACGAGCAGTACTTC.

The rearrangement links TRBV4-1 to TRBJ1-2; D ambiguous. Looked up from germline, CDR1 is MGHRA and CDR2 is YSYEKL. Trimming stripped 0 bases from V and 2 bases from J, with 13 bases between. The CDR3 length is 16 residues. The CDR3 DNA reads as TGCGCCAGCAGCCAAGATTGGGTACGCCTAAACTATGGCTACACCTTC. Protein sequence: CASSQDWVRLNYGYTF.

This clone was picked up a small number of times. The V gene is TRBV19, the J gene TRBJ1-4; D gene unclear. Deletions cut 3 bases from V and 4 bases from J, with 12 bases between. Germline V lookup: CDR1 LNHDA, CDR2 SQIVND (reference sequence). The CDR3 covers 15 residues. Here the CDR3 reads CASSIDGRFNEKLFF. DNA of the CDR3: TGTGCCAGTAGTATCGACGGCAGGTTTAATGAAAAACTGTTTTTT.

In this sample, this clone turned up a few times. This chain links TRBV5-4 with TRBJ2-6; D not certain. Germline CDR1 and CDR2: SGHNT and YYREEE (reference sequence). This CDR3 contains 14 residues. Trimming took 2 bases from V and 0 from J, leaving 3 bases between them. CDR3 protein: CASSFLSGANVLTF. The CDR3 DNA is TGTGCCAGCAGCTTCCTCTCTGGGGCCAACGTCCTGACTTTC. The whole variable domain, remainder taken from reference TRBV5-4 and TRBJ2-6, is ETGVTQSPTHLIKTRGQQVTLRCSSQSGHNTVSWYQQALGQGPQFIFQYYREEENGRGNFPPRFSGLQFPNYSSELNVNALELDDSALYLCASSFLSGANVLTFGAGSRLTVL.

CDR3 sequence reads: CASSPDDYEQYF. The CDR3 region has the DNA TGTGCCAGCAGCCCGGACGACTACGAGCAGTACTTC. This chain joins TRBV7-2 and TRBJ2-7; D remains unclear. The CDR3 spans 12 residues. V lost 5 bases and J lost 3, with 8 bases in between. The germline V gene encodes CDR1 SGHTA and CDR2 FQGNSA.

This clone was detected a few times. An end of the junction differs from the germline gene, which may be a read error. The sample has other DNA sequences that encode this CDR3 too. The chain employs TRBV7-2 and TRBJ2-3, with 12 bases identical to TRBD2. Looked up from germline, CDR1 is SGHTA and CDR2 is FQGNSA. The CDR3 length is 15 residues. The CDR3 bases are TGTGCCAGCAGCCTAGCGGGAGGGCCAACAGATACGCAGTATTTT. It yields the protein CASSLAGGPTDTQYF. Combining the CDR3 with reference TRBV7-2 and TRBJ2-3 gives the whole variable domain GAGVSQSPSNKVTEKGKDVELRCDPISGHTALYWYRQSLGQGLEFLIYFQGNSAPDKSGLPSDRFSAERTGGSVSTLTIQRTQQEDSAVYLCASSLAGGPTDTQYFGPGTRLTVL.

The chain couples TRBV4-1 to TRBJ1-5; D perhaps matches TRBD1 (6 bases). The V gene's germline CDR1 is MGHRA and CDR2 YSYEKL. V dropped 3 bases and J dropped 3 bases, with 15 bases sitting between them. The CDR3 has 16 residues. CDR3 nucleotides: TGCGCCAGCAGCCATTATACAGGGTACTCCAATCAGCCCCAGCATTTT. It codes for CASSHYTGYSNQPQHF.

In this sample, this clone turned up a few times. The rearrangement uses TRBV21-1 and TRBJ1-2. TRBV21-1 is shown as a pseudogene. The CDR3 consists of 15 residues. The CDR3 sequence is CASSPRPRTFCGYTF. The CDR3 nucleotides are TGTGCCAGCAGTCCAAGACCTCGAACATTTTGTGGCTACACCTTC.

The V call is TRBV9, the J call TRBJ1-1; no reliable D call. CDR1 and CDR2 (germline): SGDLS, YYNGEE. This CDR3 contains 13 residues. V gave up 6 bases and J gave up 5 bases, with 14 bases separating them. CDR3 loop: CASNRRGATEAFF. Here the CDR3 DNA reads TGTGCCAGCAATCGACGGGGTGCGACTGAAGCTTTCTTT.

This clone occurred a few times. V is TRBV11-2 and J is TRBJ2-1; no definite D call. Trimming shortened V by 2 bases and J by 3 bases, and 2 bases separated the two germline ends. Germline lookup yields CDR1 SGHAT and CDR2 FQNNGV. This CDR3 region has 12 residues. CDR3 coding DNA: TGTGCCAGCAGCTTAAACTACAATGAGCAGTTCTTC. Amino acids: CASSLNYNEQFF.

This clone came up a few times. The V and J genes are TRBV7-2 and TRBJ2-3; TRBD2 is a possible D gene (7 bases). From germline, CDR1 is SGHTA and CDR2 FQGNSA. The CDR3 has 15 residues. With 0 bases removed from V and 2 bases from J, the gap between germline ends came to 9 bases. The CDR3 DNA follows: TGTGCCAGCAGCTTAGCTGCGGGGGCCACAGATACGCAGTATTTT. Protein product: CASSLAAGATDTQYF.

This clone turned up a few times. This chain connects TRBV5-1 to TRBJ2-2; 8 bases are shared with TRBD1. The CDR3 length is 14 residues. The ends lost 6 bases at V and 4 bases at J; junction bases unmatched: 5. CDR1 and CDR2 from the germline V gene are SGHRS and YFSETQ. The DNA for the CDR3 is TGCGCCAGCATGCAGGGGGCCGCCACCGGGGAGCTGTTTTTT. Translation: CASMQGAATGELFF.

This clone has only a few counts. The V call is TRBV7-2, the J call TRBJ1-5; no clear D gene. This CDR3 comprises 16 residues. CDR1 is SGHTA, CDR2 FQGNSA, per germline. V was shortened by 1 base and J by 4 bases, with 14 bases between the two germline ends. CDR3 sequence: CASSLVSGAQNQPQHF. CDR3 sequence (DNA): TGTGCCAGCAGCTTAGTATCGGGAGCCCAAAATCAGCCCCAGCATTTT. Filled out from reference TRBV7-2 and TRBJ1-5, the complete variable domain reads GAGVSQSPSNKVTEKGKDVELRCDPISGHTALYWYRQSLGQGLEFLIYFQGNSAPDKSGLPSDRFSAERTGGSVSTLTIQRTQQEDSAVYLCASSLVSGAQNQPQHFGDGTRLSIL.

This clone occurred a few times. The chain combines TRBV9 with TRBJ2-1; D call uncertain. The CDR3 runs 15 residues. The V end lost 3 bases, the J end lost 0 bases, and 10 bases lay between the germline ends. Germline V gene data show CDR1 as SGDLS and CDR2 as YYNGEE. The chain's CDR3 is CASSGGPNSYNEQFF. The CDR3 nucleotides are TGTGCCAGCAGCGGTGGCCCCAACTCCTACAATGAGCAGTTCTTC.

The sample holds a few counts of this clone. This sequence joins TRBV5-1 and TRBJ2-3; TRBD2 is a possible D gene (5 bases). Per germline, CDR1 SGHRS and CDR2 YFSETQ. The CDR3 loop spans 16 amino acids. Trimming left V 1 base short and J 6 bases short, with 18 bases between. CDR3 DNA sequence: TGCGCCAGCAGCTTGCTAGTGGTATTCGGGAAGGATACGCAGTATTTT. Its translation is CASSLLVVFGKDTQYF.

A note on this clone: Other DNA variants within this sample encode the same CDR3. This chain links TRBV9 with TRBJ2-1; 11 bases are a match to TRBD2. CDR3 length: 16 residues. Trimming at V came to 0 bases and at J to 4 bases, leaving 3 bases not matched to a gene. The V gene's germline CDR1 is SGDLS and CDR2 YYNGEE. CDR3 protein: CASSVVSSGGYNEQFF. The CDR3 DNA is TGTGCCAGCAGCGTAGTCTCTAGCGGGGGGTACAATGAGCAGTTCTTC.